What follows are 23 T cell receptor beta chains derived from one specimen sequenced in a study of blood T cell repertoires in COVID-19. Assay: immunoSEQ multiplex PCR; the TCRdb copy retains only in-frame clones and omits some. Among hundreds of thousands of clones listed, over 75% were seen once. Sequencing was performed on peripheral blood. These receptors were collected from a woman in her thirties with acute or convalescent COVID-19.

This clone was recorded a few times. The J gene is TRBJ1-1, the V gene TRBV12-5; no definite D call. Per germline, CDR1 LGHNT and CDR2 FRNRAP. V shed 5 bases and J shed 3 bases, with 13 bases lying between them. This CDR3 has 14 residues. The CDR3 loop reads CASGTPLGDTEAFF. The CDR3 DNA reads as TGTGCTAGTGGTACTCCCCTTGGTGACACTGAAGCTTTCTTT.

The J gene is TRBJ1-5, the V gene TRBV12-3 or TRBV12-4; D is ambiguous. Trimming removed 3 bases at V and 4 bases at J, with 7 bases between. This CDR3 contains 13 residues. The CDR3 DNA sequence: TGTGCCAGCAGTTTTACGGGGAATCAGCCCCAGCATTTT. Protein: CASSFTGNQPQHF.

The chain joins TRBV6-2 or TRBV6-3 to TRBJ2-7; TRBD2 agrees at 11 bases. Germline V CDR1 and CDR2: MNHEY, SVGEGT. After removal of 4 bases from V and 2 bases from J, the junction contained 7 bases not matched to a gene. This CDR3 comprises 16 residues. The CDR3 DNA reads TGTGCCAGCAGTTCATCGACTAGCGGGATTCCCTACGAGCAGTACTTC. Its translation is CASSSSTSGIPYEQYF.

The V call is TRBV6-5, the J call TRBJ1-1; 7 positions agree with TRBD1. In germline, CDR1 is MNHEY, CDR2 SVGAGI. J gave up 5 bases and V 7 bases, and 13 bases lay outside the gene matches. The CDR3 covers 15 residues. The CDR3 DNA is TGTGCCAGCAACAACTTCAGGGGGTTGCCTACTGAAGCTTTCTTT. This encodes CASNNFRGLPTEAFF.

The V gene is TRBV20-1, the J gene TRBJ1-1; D is unresolved. The CDR3 sequence is 11 residues long. V dropped 6 bases and J dropped 1 base, with 6 bases sitting between them. CDR1 and CDR2 from the germline V gene are DFQATT and SNEGSKA (reference sequence). The CDR3 nucleotides are TGCAGTGCCGAGGGGAACACTGAAGCTTTCTTT. It translates to CSAEGNTEAFF.

This clone was counted a single time. The chain is built from TRBV21-1 and TRBJ2-5; the DNA was not used to check the table's D call, TRBD1. TRBV21-1 counts as a pseudogene. The CDR3 contains 17 residues. CDR3 in DNA: TGTGCCAGCAGCAAGACGGACAGAAGCCCTGTACAAGAGACCCAGTACTTC. It specifies CASSKTDRSPVQETQYF.

The chain joins TRBV24-1 to TRBJ2-3; 12 nucleotides line up with TRBD2. V shed 3 bases, J shed 0 bases, and the junction held 3 bases outside the gene matches. The CDR3 covers 17 residues. Germline V lookup: CDR1 KGHDR, CDR2 SFDVKD. CDR3 region: CATSDPGTSGSTDTQYF. For the CDR3, the DNA is TGTGCCACCAGTGATCCCGGGACTAGCGGGAGCACAGATACGCAGTATTTT.

This clone was observed a handful of times. The chain combines TRBV19 with TRBJ2-2; D gene unclear. Looked up from germline, CDR1 is LNHDA and CDR2 is SQIVND (reference sequence). The V gene lost 7 bases and the J gene lost 1 base, with 10 bases spanning the gap. The CDR3 length is 14 residues. This chain's CDR3 is CASTTAVNTGELFF. The CDR3 bases are TGTGCCAGTACTACAGCTGTGAACACCGGGGAGCTGTTTTTT.

The chain joins TRBV6-5 to TRBJ1-5; no definite D call. This CDR3 is 14 amino acids long. Trimming pared 6 bases from V and 4 bases from J, leaving 13 bases between. Germline V gene sequence: CDR1 MNHEY, CDR2 SVGAGI. This CDR3 is CASSLEGINQPQHF. The CDR3 nucleotides are TGTGCCAGCAGCCTCGAGGGAATTAATCAGCCCCAGCATTTT.

The V gene is TRBV5-4, the J gene TRBJ1-1; TRBD1 might be the D (6 bases). The CDR3 spans 14 residues. V was shortened by 1 base and J by 4 bases, with 11 bases between the two germline ends. The germline V gene encodes CDR1 SGHNT and CDR2 YYREEE (reference sequence). The CDR3 reads CASSLQGLSTEAFF. DNA for the CDR3: TGTGCCAGCAGCTTGCAGGGGTTGAGCACTGAAGCTTTCTTT.

The chain links TRBV25-1 to TRBJ1-6; D gene unclear. V was clipped by 4 bases and J by 7 bases, with 8 bases between them. The CDR3 spans 13 residues. Germline lookup yields CDR1 MGHDK and CDR2 SYGVNS. The CDR3 coding sequence is TGTGCCAGCAGTGGAGGGAAAAATTCACCCCTCCACTTT. Translating it yields CASSGGKNSPLHF.

V is TRBV6-2 or TRBV6-3 and J is TRBJ2-6; tentative D call: TRBD2 (5 bases). Germline values: CDR1 MNHEY, CDR2 SVGEGT. The CDR3 has 19 amino acids. Trimming cost V 2 bases and J 0 bases, with 17 bases left between them. CDR3 region: CASSYHQTSGISGANVLTF. The CDR3 DNA is TGTGCCAGCAGTTACCACCAAACTAGTGGGATCTCTGGGGCCAACGTCCTGACTTTC.

This clone has just one count. The chain has TRBV2 and TRBJ2-7, with TRBD2 matching 8 bases. This CDR3 has 14 amino acids. V was pared by 0 bases and J by 4 bases, with 2 bases of the junction left unmatched. CDR1 and CDR2 (germline): SNHLY, FYNNEI. CDR3 nucleotide sequence: TGTGCCAGCAGTGAAGCTAGCGGGAATTACGAGCAGTACTTC. This encodes CASSEASGNYEQYF.

V usage is TRBV29-1 and J usage is TRBJ2-7; 8 nucleotides agree with TRBD1. The CDR3 has 16 residues. The J segment lost 2 bases and the V segment lost 1 base, leaving 10 bases of the junction unmatched. CDR1 is SQVTM, CDR2 ANQGSEA, per germline. The CDR3 here is CSVEGGPDRAPYEQYF. CDR3 bases: TGCAGCGTTGAAGGGGGTCCGGACAGGGCCCCCTACGAGCAGTACTTC.

The chain couples TRBV7-8 to TRBJ2-1; 9 bases agree with TRBD2. Germline trimming cut 4 bases from V and 2 bases from J; bases unmatched to any gene: 9. Germline V CDR1 and CDR2: SGHVS, FQNEAQ. The length of the CDR3 is 17 residues. The CDR3 DNA reads TGTGCCAGCAGCTCCCCCCTTCTAGCGGGGCCCTACAATGAGCAGTTCTTC. This codes for CASSSPLLAGPYNEQFF.

This clone came up a few times. V is TRBV30 and J is TRBJ1-5; D uncertain. The length of the CDR3 is 17 residues. Looked up from germline, CDR1 is GTSNPN and CDR2 is SVGIG (reference sequence). Trimming pared 3 bases from V and 2 bases from J, leaving 20 bases between. The CDR3 DNA is TGTGCCTGGAGCGTTGAGAGAGTTATATCGGGCAATCAGCCCCAGCATTTT. Translating gives CAWSVERVISGNQPQHF.

The gene calls are TRBV3-1 (or the pseudogene TRBV3-2) and TRBJ1-5; D perhaps matches TRBD1 (6 bases). V lost 4 bases to trimming and J lost 6 bases, with 10 bases between them. Germline CDR1 reads LGHDT; CDR2 reads YNNKEL (reference sequence). The CDR3 runs 13 residues. CDR3 amino acids: CASSPQGIQPQHF. CDR3 DNA sequence: TGTGCCAGCAGCCCCCAGGGGATTCAGCCCCAGCATTTT.

The chain recombines TRBV7-7 with TRBJ2-1; 8 bases agree with TRBD2. Looked up from germline, CDR1 is SSHAT and CDR2 is FNYEAQ (reference sequence). V lost 2 bases to trimming and J lost 4 bases; unmatched junction nucleotides: 4. The CDR3 sequence is 15 residues long. The CDR3 loop is CASSLREGGYNEQFF. Here the CDR3 DNA reads TGTGCCAGCAGCTTACGGGAGGGAGGGTACAATGAGCAGTTCTTC.

The chain couples TRBV4-3 to TRBJ1-4, with unresolved D. The V and J ends lost 0 bases and 8 bases respectively, with 13 bases between them. The CDR3 runs 15 residues. CDR1 LGHNA and CDR2 YSLEER come from the germline V gene. The CDR3 spells CASSQDRRLSEKLFF. The CDR3 DNA is TGCGCCAGCAGCCAAGATCGACGGCTTAGCGAAAAACTGTTTTTT.

The genes are TRBV27 and TRBJ2-5, with 15 nucleotides matching TRBD2. V lost 4 bases and J lost 2; bases outside the gene matches: 8. This CDR3 contains 18 residues. Per germline, CDR1 MNHEY and CDR2 SMNVEV (reference sequence). The CDR3 DNA reads as TGTGCCAGCAGTTCTCGGACTAGCGGGAGGGCCGGGCAAGAGACCCAGTACTTC. Its translation: CASSSRTSGRAGQETQYF.

This chain uses TRBV18 with TRBJ1-3; tentatively, D is TRBD1 (6 bases). Deletions cut 3 bases from V and 0 bases from J, with 15 bases between. Germline loops: CDR1 KGHSH, CDR2 LQKENI. This CDR3 contains 17 residues. The CDR3 coding sequence is TGTGCCAGCTCACCCCTCAAGGACAGCTACTCTGGAAACACCATATATTTT. This encodes CASSPLKDSYSGNTIYF.

The chain combines TRBV13 with TRBJ2-7; 12 bases fit TRBD2. CDR3 length: 15 amino acids. The germline gives CDR1 PRHDT, CDR2 FYEKMQ (reference sequence). V lost 5 bases, J lost 3 bases, and 5 bases stayed unmatched. The CDR3 DNA reads as TGTGCCAGCAGCCTACGACTAGCGGGAGACTACGAGCAGTACTTC. It encodes CASSLRLAGDYEQYF.

This clone showed up just once. The chain is built from TRBV7-8 and TRBJ2-1, with TRBD2 matching over 7 bases. J gave up 0 bases and V 5 bases, and 7 bases lay outside the gene matches. Germline V gives CDR1 SGHVS, CDR2 FQNEAQ. The CDR3 is made up of 16 amino acids. The CDR3 DNA reads as TGTGCCAGCAGCAGATCGGCGGGAGTCTCCTACAATGAGCAGTTCTTC. Encoded protein: CASSRSAGVSYNEQFF.